The 24 T cell receptor beta chains below were found in one sample sequenced in a study of cytomegalovirus exposure and HLA in healthy donors. A multiplex PCR was run with 60 Vbeta primers and 13 Jbeta primers. Method: immunoSEQ multiplex PCR; TCRdb's copy keeps in-frame clones and lacks some. The data hold 150,000 to 200,000 clones, with 70% to 85% observed a single time. The sample was PBMCs. These receptors came from a man in his forties in good health and CMV-seronegative.

CDR3 sequence: CASSQLRFTGELFF. CDR3 in DNA: TGCGCCAGCAGCCAGCTGCGATTCACCGGGGAGCTGTTTTTT. This rearrangement joins TRBV4-1 to TRBJ2-2, with D hard to call. The germline V gene has CDR1 MGHRA and CDR2 YSYEKL. This CDR3 has 14 residues. Trimming shortened V by 3 bases and J by 4 bases, and 9 bases separated the two germline ends.

In this sample, this clone turned up a few times. V is TRBV5-1 and J is TRBJ2-3; 7 bases are a match to TRBD1. The CDR3 runs to 16 residues. V was pared by 2 bases and J by 4 bases, with 10 bases of the junction left unmatched. Germline values: CDR1 SGHRS, CDR2 YFSETQ. In nucleotides, the CDR3 is TGCGCCAGCAGCTTATTTCGACAGGGTGGGGCAGATACGCAGTATTTT. This translates into CASSLFRQGGADTQYF.

The chain links TRBV6-5 to TRBJ2-2; tentatively, D is TRBD1 (5 bases). This CDR3 is built from 16 residues. Trimming removed 2 bases from V and 4 bases from J, with 14 bases in between. Germline assignment: CDR1 MNHEY and CDR2 SVGAGI. CDR3 DNA: TGTGCCAGCAGTTACGGTGGGGCTGGCAGCACCGGGGAGCTGTTTTTT. Its protein product is CASSYGGAGSTGELFF.

The chain links TRBV7-9 to TRBJ2-2, with TRBD2 identical over 8 bases. The trim removed 5 bases at V and 7 bases at J, leaving 15 bases unmatched. Looked up from germline, CDR1 is SEHNR and CDR2 is FQNEAQ (reference sequence). CDR3 size: 17 residues. For the CDR3, the DNA is TGTGCCAGCAGCCCAAACCTGGTCCTAGCGGGTGGCGGGGAGCTGTTTTTT. Protein: CASSPNLVLAGGGELFF.

V gene TRBV14 combines with J gene TRBJ2-5; D remains unclear. Trimming pared 0 bases from V and 1 base from J, leaving 9 bases between. Looked up from germline, CDR1 is SGHDN and CDR2 is FVKESK. The CDR3 is 15 amino acids. DNA for the CDR3: TGTGCCAGCAGCCAAGATTTGGGCATCCAAGAGACCCAGTACTTC. It specifies CASSQDLGIQETQYF.

The chain uses TRBV29-1 and TRBJ2-5; 10 bases agree with TRBD1. Germline values: CDR1 SQVTM, CDR2 ANQGSEA. CDR3 length: 15 residues. Trimming removed 5 bases from V and 5 bases from J; junction bases left unmatched: 11. CDR3 DNA: TGCAGCGTTTCCCCCCCGGGACAGGGGCACGAGACCCAGTACTTC. This codes for CSVSPPGQGHETQYF.

This rearrangement joins TRBV7-9 to TRBJ2-5, with D tentatively TRBD2 (5 bases). Germline CDR1 SEHNR, CDR2 FQNEAQ (reference sequence). The CDR3 is 14 residues long. V was shortened by 5 bases and J by 5 bases, with 15 bases between the two germline ends. DNA of the CDR3: TGTGCCAGCAGCCTGCTAGTGGGAGAGGAGACCCAGTACTTC. Encoded protein: CASSLLVGEETQYF.

The sample holds one count of this clone. A junction end diverges from the germline sequence, so it may reflect a read error. The chain links TRBV7-7 to TRBJ2-1, with 10 bases matching TRBD2. The CDR3 runs to 15 residues. Germline V gives CDR1 SSHAT, CDR2 FNYEAQ (reference sequence). The CDR3 loop reads CASSLGLAGVNEQFF. CDR3 nucleotides: TGTGCTAGCAGCTTAGGGCTAGCGGGGGTCAATGAGCAGTTCTTC.

J is TRBJ1-2 and V is TRBV19; D uncertain. The CDR3 covers 13 residues. CDR1 LNHDA and CDR2 SQIVND come from the germline V gene (reference sequence). The germline V and J ends were trimmed by 9 bases and 4 bases, with 15 bases remaining between them. The CDR3 DNA is TGTGCCAGGGAGAGGGTGGATTGCTATGGCTACACCTTC. It codes for CARERVDCYGYTF.

The J gene is TRBJ1-2, the V gene TRBV7-8; TRBD1 matches at 8 bases. The ends lost 0 bases at V and 5 bases at J; junction bases unmatched: 8. This CDR3 spans 16 amino acids. CDR1 is SGHVS and CDR2 is FQNEAQ in the germline V gene. The CDR3 reads CASSLASGGYPYGYTF. Written as DNA, the CDR3 is TGTGCCAGCAGCTTAGCATCAGGGGGCTATCCGTATGGCTACACCTTC.

This clone was observed a handful of times. CDR3 region: CASSFVSQLGGRAREQYF. CDR3 in DNA: TGTGCCAGCAGCTTCGTATCTCAGTTGGGCGGGAGGGCCCGCGAGCAGTACTTC. The chain couples TRBV5-6 to TRBJ2-7; 9 bases are shared with TRBD2. Germline-derived CDR1 and CDR2 are SGHDT and YYEEEE. The junction had 18 bases not matched to a gene; V was cut back by 2 bases and J by 6 bases. The CDR3 totals 18 residues. Combining the CDR3 with reference TRBV5-6 and TRBJ2-7 gives the whole variable domain DAGVTQSPTHLIKTRGQQVTLRCSPKSGHDTVSWYQQALGQGPQFIFQYYEEEERQRGNFPDRFSGHQFPNYSSELNVNALLLGDSALYLCASSFVSQLGGRAREQYFGPGTRLTVT.

The chain combines TRBV7-6 with TRBJ2-7; 9 nucleotides match TRBD1. Trimming removed 4 bases from V and 2 bases from J; junction bases left unmatched: 9. This CDR3 has 16 residues. From germline, CDR1 is SGHVS and CDR2 FNYEAQ. This CDR3 is CASSSIGQGWPYEQYF. In DNA, the CDR3 is TGTGCCAGCAGCTCTATCGGACAGGGGTGGCCCTACGAGCAGTACTTC.

The J gene is TRBJ2-7, the V gene TRBV2; TRBD1 agrees at 10 bases. The junction had 6 bases not matched to a gene; V was cut back by 5 bases and J by 5 bases. Germline CDR1 reads SNHLY; CDR2 reads FYNNEI. The CDR3 runs 14 residues. CDR3 amino acids: CASSSDRGSDEQYF. The CDR3 DNA is TGTGCCAGCAGTTCGGACAGGGGGAGCGACGAGCAGTACTTC.

The rearrangement links TRBV28 to TRBJ2-3, with 10 positions matching TRBD1. The CDR3 totals 13 residues. The germline V gene encodes CDR1 MDHEN and CDR2 SYDVKM. Trimming at V came to 11 bases and at J to 6 bases, leaving 8 bases not matched to a gene. The CDR3: CASRGTGVDTQYF. The DNA for the CDR3 is TGTGCCTCCAGAGGGACAGGGGTTGATACGCAGTATTTT. Filled out from reference TRBV28 and TRBJ2-3, the complete variable domain reads DVKVTQSSRYLVKRTGEKVFLECVQDMDHENMFWYRQDPGLGLRLIYFSYDVKMKEKGDIPEGYSVSREKKERFSLILESASTNQTSMYLCASRGTGVDTQYFGPGTRLTVL.

There are a few counts of this clone. The chain is built from TRBV18 and TRBJ1-1; D is unresolved. Looked up from germline, CDR1 is KGHSH and CDR2 is LQKENI. The CDR3 is 12 residues long. V shed 4 bases and J shed 11 bases, with 14 bases lying between them. CDR3: CASSRTGEDAFF. DNA of the CDR3: TGTGCCAGCTCACGGACTGGGGAGGACGCTTTCTTT.

The J gene is TRBJ2-5, the V gene TRBV5-4, with a possible D match to TRBD2 (6 bases). The end of the DNA is better explained by TRBJ2-7, so the J call may be wrong. This CDR3 has 16 residues. Germline CDR1 is SGHNT and CDR2 is YYREEE (reference sequence). The CDR3 DNA is TGTGCCAGCAACCCGTGGGCCGGAGGGAGTGGTTACGAGCAGTACTTC. Translation gives CASNPWAGGSGYEQYF.

The V call is TRBV7-9, the J call TRBJ1-4; 8 bases map to TRBD1. The germline V gene encodes CDR1 SEHNR and CDR2 FQNEAQ (reference sequence). V lost 3 bases and J lost 10; bases outside the gene matches: 4. The CDR3 sequence is 13 residues long. The CDR3 here is CASSFGQGRKLFF. In DNA form, the CDR3 reads TGTGCCAGCAGCTTCGGACAGGGTAGAAAACTGTTTTTT. Using reference TRBV7-9 and TRBJ1-4 for the parts outside the CDR3, the full variable domain is DTGVSQNPRHKITKRGQNVTFRCDPISEHNRLYWYRQTLGQGPEFLTYFQNEAQLEKSRLLSDRFSAERPKGSFSTLEIQRTEQGDSAMYLCASSFGQGRKLFFGSGTQLSVL.

This clone was found once. The chain uses TRBV15 and TRBJ2-2; the match to TRBD1 covers 9 bases. V trimming: 7 bases; J trimming: 5 bases; junction bases outside the gene matches: 8. The CDR3 length is 15 residues. Germline-derived CDR1 and CDR2 are LNHNV and YYDKDF (reference sequence). The CDR3, as DNA: TGTGCCACCAAAAACCGGGACAGGGTGACCGGGGAGCTGTTTTTT. Protein: CATKNRDRVTGELFF.

The chain combines TRBV15 with TRBJ2-3; maybe TRBD2 (7 bases). Germline values: CDR1 LNHNV, CDR2 YYDKDF (reference sequence). Trimming pared 0 bases from V and 3 bases from J, leaving 13 bases between. The CDR3 totals 16 residues. CDR3 region: CATSRDRGEGTDTQYF. CDR3 DNA sequence: TGTGCCACCAGCAGAGATAGGGGGGAGGGAACAGATACGCAGTATTTT.

This clone was detected only once. V and J are TRBV5-1 and TRBJ2-7, with 10 bases identical to TRBD1. This CDR3 contains 15 residues. Losses at the gene ends were 0 bases for V and 4 bases for J; bases not matched to a gene: 4. Per the germline V gene, CDR1 is SGHRS and CDR2 is YFSETQ. The CDR3 sequence is CASSLGPGQGYEQYF. CDR3 nucleotides: TGCGCCAGCAGCTTGGGACCGGGACAGGGGTACGAGCAGTACTTC.

CDR3 sequence reads: CASSPSGTSGTDTQYF. The CDR3 DNA sequence: TGCGCCAGCAGCCCCAGCGGGACTAGCGGCACAGATACGCAGTATTTT. J is TRBJ2-3 and V is TRBV5-1; TRBD2 matches at 10 bases. V gave up 4 bases and J gave up 1 base; unmatched junction bases: 6. The CDR3 contains 16 residues. Germline loops: CDR1 SGHRS, CDR2 YFSETQ.

This clone was observed a single time. The chain combines TRBV11-2 with TRBJ2-1, with 15 bases matching TRBD2. CDR3 length: 16 amino acids. CDR1 SGHAT and CDR2 FQNNGV come from the germline V gene. V gave up 7 bases and J gave up 4 bases; unmatched junction bases: 5. The CDR3: CASNGLAGGTYNEQFF. The CDR3, as DNA: TGTGCCAGCAACGGACTAGCGGGAGGGACGTACAATGAGCAGTTCTTC.

Notes on this clone: One junction end does not reproduce the germline sequence, and a read error may be involved. The rearrangement links TRBV2 to TRBJ2-4, with D possibly TRBD2 on 7 matching bases. CDR1 is SNHLY, CDR2 FYNNEI, per germline. The CDR3 has 13 residues. The CDR3 bases are TGTGCCAGCAGTGAGGGGGGGCAAAACAGTCAGTACTTC. This translates into CASSEGGQNSQYF.

V gene TRBV5-1 combines with J gene TRBJ2-7, with D unclear. Germline V lookup: CDR1 SGHRS, CDR2 YFSETQ. Trimming took off 0 bases at V and 2 bases at J, with 9 bases between the two ends. There are 14 residues in the CDR3. CDR3 nucleotide sequence: TGCGCCAGCAGCTTGGTCCGAGGAACCTACGAGCAGTACTTC. Protein sequence: CASSLVRGTYEQYF.